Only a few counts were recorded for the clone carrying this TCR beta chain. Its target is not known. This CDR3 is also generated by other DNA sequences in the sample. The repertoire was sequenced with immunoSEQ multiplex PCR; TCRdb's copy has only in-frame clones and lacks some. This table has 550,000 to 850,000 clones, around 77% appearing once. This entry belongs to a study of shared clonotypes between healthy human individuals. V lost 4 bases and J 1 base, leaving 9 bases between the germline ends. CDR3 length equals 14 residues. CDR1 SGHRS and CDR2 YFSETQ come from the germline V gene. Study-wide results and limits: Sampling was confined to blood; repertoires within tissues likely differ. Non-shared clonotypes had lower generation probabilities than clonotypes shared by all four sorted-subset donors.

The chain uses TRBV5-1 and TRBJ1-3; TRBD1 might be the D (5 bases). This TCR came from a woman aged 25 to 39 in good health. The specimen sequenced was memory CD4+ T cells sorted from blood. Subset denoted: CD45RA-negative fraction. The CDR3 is CASSPGTSGNTIYF. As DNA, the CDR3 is TGCGCCAGCAGCCCGGGGACGTCTGGAAACACCATATATTTT.